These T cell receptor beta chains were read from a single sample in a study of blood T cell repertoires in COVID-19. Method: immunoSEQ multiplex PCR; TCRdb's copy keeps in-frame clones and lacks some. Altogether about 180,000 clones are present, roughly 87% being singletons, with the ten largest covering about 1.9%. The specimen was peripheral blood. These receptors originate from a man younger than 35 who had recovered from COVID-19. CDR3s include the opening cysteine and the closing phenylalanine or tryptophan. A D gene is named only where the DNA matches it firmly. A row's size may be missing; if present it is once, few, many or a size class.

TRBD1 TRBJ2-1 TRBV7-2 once CASSKDRAGNEQFF TGTGCCAGCAGCAAGGACAGGGCGGGTAATGAGCAGTTCTTC
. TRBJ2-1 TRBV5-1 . CASSPSGESYNEQFF TGCGCCAGCAGCCCGTCAGGGGAGTCCTACAATGAGCAGTTCTTC
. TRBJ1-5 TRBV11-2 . CASSLDSPGNQPQHF TGTGCCAGCAGCTTAGATTCCCCTGGCAATCAGCCCCAGCATTTT
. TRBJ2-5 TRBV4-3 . CASSQDFLATQYF TGCGCCAGCAGCCAAGACTTCCTAGCTACCCAGTACTTC
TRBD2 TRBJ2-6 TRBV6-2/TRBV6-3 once CASSRAGASGANVLTF TGTGCCAGCAGCCGAGCGGGAGCCTCTGGGGCCAACGTCCTGACTTTC
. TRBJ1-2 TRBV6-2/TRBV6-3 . CASSYGSLVVDSNGYTF TGTGCCAGCAGTTACGGCAGTCTCGTGGTGGACAGTAATGGCTACACCTTC
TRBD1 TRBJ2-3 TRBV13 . CASSWRQGSDTQYF TGTGCCAGCAGCTGGAGACAGGGCTCAGATACGCAGTATTTT
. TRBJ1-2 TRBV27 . CASSFRVVGQGTNYGYTF TGTGCCAGCAGTTTTAGGGTCGTTGGGCAGGGAACAAACTATGGCTACACCTTC
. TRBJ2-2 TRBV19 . CASSNKLATAGELFF TGTGCCAGTAGTAATAAACTAGCCACGGCCGGGGAGCTGTTTTTT
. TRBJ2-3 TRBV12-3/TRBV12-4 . CASSLNDGYTQYF TGTGCCAGCAGTTTAAACGACGGGTACACGCAGTATTTT
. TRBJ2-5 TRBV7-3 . CASSLGQFPGETQYF TGTGCCAGCAGCTTAGGACAGTTCCCGGGGGAGACCCAGTACTTC
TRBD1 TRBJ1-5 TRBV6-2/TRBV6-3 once CASSRGTGGVDQPQHF TGTGCCAGCAGCAGAGGGACAGGCGGTGTAGATCAGCCCCAGCATTTT
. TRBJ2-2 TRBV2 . CASRPPAGIIAGELFF TGTGCCAGCAGACCCCCCGCGGGAATAATAGCCGGGGAGCTGTTTTTT
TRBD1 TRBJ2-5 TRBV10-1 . CASSEGNRGRETQYF TGCGCCAGCAGTGAAGGGAACAGGGGGCGGGAGACCCAGTACTTC
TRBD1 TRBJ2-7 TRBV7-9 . CASSSIYRGLTYEQYF TGTGCCAGCAGCTCGATCTACAGGGGGCTAACCTACGAGCAGTACTTC
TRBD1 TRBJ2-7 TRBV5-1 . CASSSSGTGALEQYF TGCGCCAGCAGCTCGTCCGGGACAGGGGCTCTCGAGCAGTACTTC
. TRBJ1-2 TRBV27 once CASSSLDRNYGYTF TGTGCCAGCAGTTCATTAGACAGAAACTATGGCTACACCTTC
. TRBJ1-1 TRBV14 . CASSQVNGPTEAFF TGTGCCAGCAGCCAAGTTAATGGCCCCACTGAAGCTTTCTTT
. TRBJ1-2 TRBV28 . CASRLGRGSDYTF TGTGCCAGCCGTCTCGGAAGGGGTAGTGACTACACCTTC
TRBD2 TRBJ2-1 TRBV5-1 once CASSKGTSGLGGNEQFF TGCGCCAGCAGCAAGGGGACTAGCGGGCTTGGGGGCAATGAGCAGTTCTTC
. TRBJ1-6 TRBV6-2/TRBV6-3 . CASSLIATGKGHF TGTGCCAGCAGTCTCATAGCCACAGGGAAGGGCCACTTT
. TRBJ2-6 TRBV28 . CASRPPIRSGANVLTF TGTGCCAGCAGGCCACCTATACGCTCTGGGGCCAACGTCCTGACTTTC
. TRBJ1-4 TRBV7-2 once CASSSLATNEKLFF TGTGCCAGCAGCTCCCTTGCAACTAATGAAAAACTGTTTTTT
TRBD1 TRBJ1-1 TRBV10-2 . CASSLGQGTEAFF TGCGCCAGCAGTCTTGGACAGGGAACCGAAGCTTTCTTT
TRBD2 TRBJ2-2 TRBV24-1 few CATRPSGNTGELFF TGTGCCACCAGGCCTAGCGGGAACACCGGGGAGCTGTTTTTT
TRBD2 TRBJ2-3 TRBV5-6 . CASSSGLVTDTQYF TGTGCCAGCAGTTCTGGACTAGTAACCGATACGCAGTATTTT
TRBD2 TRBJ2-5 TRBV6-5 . CASSYSAGDGETQYF TGTGCCAGCAGTTACTCAGCGGGAGACGGAGAGACCCAGTACTTC
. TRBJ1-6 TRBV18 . CASSPSAQGNSPLHF TGTGCCAGCTCACCATCGGCTCAGGGGAATTCACCCCTCCACTTT
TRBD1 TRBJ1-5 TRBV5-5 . CASSPGTAEGQPQHF TGTGCCAGCAGCCCCGGGACAGCGGAAGGTCAGCCCCAGCATTTT
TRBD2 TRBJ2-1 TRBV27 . CASSRLAGGREQFF TGTGCCAGCAGTCGACTAGCGGGAGGGCGGGAGCAGTTCTTC
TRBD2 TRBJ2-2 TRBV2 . CASSEGGRVTGELFF TGTGCCAGCAGTGAGGGAGGGAGGGTCACCGGGGAGCTGTTTTTT
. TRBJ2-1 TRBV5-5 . CASSFEGVLYNEQFF TGTGCCAGCAGCTTTGAGGGGGTGTTATACAATGAGCAGTTCTTC
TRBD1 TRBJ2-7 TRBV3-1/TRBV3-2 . CASSQGTGTGRKRGTYEQYF TGTGCCAGCAGCCAAGGGACCGGGACAGGCCGAAAAAGGGGCACCTACGAGCAGTACTTC
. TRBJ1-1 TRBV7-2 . CASSLPTGRWNTEAFF TGTGCCAGCAGCTTGCCAACGGGGAGATGGAACACTGAAGCTTTCTTT
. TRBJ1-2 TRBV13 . CASSLLAGADYGYTF TGTGCCAGCAGCTTGTTGGCTGGGGCGGACTATGGCTACACCTTC
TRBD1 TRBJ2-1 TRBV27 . CASSPRDRANNEQFF TGTGCCAGCAGTCCCCGGGACAGGGCCAACAATGAGCAGTTCTTC
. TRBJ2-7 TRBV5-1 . CASRVRTELLDEQYF TGCGCCAGCAGAGTTAGGACAGAGCTTTTGGACGAGCAGTACTTC
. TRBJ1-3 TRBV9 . CASSSGGLSGNTIYF TGTGCCAGCAGTTCTGGGGGACTCTCTGGAAACACCATATATTTT
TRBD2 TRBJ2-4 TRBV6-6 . CALSGGDIQYF TGTGCCCTAAGCGGGGGGGACATTCAGTACTTC
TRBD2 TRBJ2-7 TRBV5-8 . CASSYILADYEQYF TGTGCCAGCAGCTACATACTAGCGGACTACGAGCAGTACTTC